These T cell receptor beta chains were read from a single sample in a study of T-cell memory formation after mild COVID-19. TCRdb used MiXCR to reprocess the 5' RACE reads, holding one entry per CDR3 protein. The sample records 450,000 or so distinct CDR3 sequences, 20% being singletons. The sample consisted of PBMCs or a T cell subset sorted from them (not recorded which). All receptors come from an adult woman who had mild COVID-19 (a few samples of this study predate the infection). Cell type and time point are not known. Both conserved end residues are part of each CDR3. The order of the fields is D gene, J gene, V gene, clone size, CDR3 protein, CDR3 DNA. A D gene is named only where the DNA matches it firmly. Rows may omit the clone size; those that give it use once, few, many or a size class.

D gene: NA; J gene: TRBJ1-2; V gene: TRBV18; clone size: NA; CDR3 protein: CASSPASNYGYTF; CDR3 DNA: TGTGCCAGCTCACCCGCCTCTAACTATGGCTACACCTTC
D gene: NA; J gene: TRBJ2-1; V gene: TRBV7-9; clone size: few; CDR3 protein: CASSPRQAEYNEQFF; CDR3 DNA: TGTGCCAGCAGCCCCAGACAGGCGGAATACAATGAGCAGTTCTTC
D gene: NA; J gene: TRBJ2-3; V gene: TRBV10-2; clone size: NA; CDR3 protein: CASSLGGVFTDTQYF; CDR3 DNA: TGCGCCAGCAGTCTTGGTGGGGTCTTCACAGATACGCAGTATTTT
D gene: TRBD1; J gene: TRBJ1-6; V gene: TRBV6-5; clone size: few; CDR3 protein: CASSYRQGWNSPLHF; CDR3 DNA: TGTGCCAGCAGTTACAGACAGGGTTGGAATTCACCCCTCCACTTT
D gene: TRBD2; J gene: TRBJ2-7; V gene: TRBV10-3; clone size: few; CDR3 protein: CAISESGGVHEQYF; CDR3 DNA: TGTGCCATCAGTGAGTCGGGGGGGGTCCACGAGCAGTACTTC
D gene: NA; J gene: TRBJ2-2; V gene: TRBV12-3/TRBV12-4; clone size: NA; CDR3 protein: CASIPWGTGELFF; CDR3 DNA: TGTGCCAGCATTCCCTGGGGCACCGGGGAGCTGTTTTTT
D gene: NA; J gene: TRBJ2-7; V gene: TRBV7-6; clone size: few; CDR3 protein: CASSPSRTPYEQYF; CDR3 DNA: TGTGCCAGCAGCCCTAGTCGGACGCCCTACGAGCAGTACTTC
D gene: NA; J gene: TRBJ2-5; V gene: TRBV5-1; clone size: NA; CDR3 protein: CASSLWGDGETQYF; CDR3 DNA: TGCGCCAGCAGCTTGTGGGGAGATGGAGAGACCCAGTACTTC
D gene: NA; J gene: TRBJ2-5; V gene: TRBV7-8; clone size: NA; CDR3 protein: CASSLEGLDAAPQYF; CDR3 DNA: TGTGCCAGCAGCTTAGAGGGACTGGACGCGGCTCCCCAGTACTTC
D gene: NA; J gene: TRBJ1-5; V gene: TRBV30; clone size: few; CDR3 protein: CAWRAGFPPGQPQHF; CDR3 DNA: TGTGCCTGGAGGGCAGGGTTTCCCCCTGGTCAGCCCCAGCATTTT
D gene: NA; J gene: TRBJ2-2; V gene: TRBV7-9; clone size: few; CDR3 protein: CASSSSLVMNVGELFF; CDR3 DNA: TGTGCCAGCAGCTCCTCTCTAGTTATGAACGTCGGGGAGCTGTTTTTT
D gene: NA; J gene: TRBJ2-2; V gene: TRBV7-2; clone size: few; CDR3 protein: CASSLSFRGPGELFF; CDR3 DNA: TGTGCCAGCAGCTTATCCTTTCGGGGCCCCGGGGAGCTGTTTTTT
D gene: TRBD1; J gene: TRBJ1-5; V gene: TRBV6-5; clone size: few; CDR3 protein: CASSLDRGPKTPQHF; CDR3 DNA: TGTGCCAGCAGCCTAGACAGGGGGCCAAAGACACCCCAGCATTTT
D gene: NA; J gene: TRBJ2-5; V gene: TRBV21-1; clone size: NA; CDR3 protein: CASSTPGPQETQYF; CDR3 DNA: TGTGCCAGCAGCACTCCCGGGCCCCAAGAGACCCAGTACTTC
D gene: NA; J gene: TRBJ1-5; V gene: TRBV6-2/TRBV6-3; clone size: NA; CDR3 protein: CASSFALSDGEPQHF; CDR3 DNA: TGTGCCAGCAGTTTCGCACTCTCAGACGGCGAGCCCCAGCATTTT
D gene: TRBD1; J gene: TRBJ2-3; V gene: TRBV7-9; clone size: NA; CDR3 protein: CASSLGLGTGDRDTQYF; CDR3 DNA: TGTGCCAGCAGCTTAGGATTGGGGACAGGCGATCGAGATACGCAGTATTTT
D gene: NA; J gene: TRBJ2-7; V gene: TRBV29-1; clone size: NA; CDR3 protein: CSVDGGVDEQYF; CDR3 DNA: TGCAGCGTTGACGGGGGAGTAGACGAGCAGTACTTC
D gene: TRBD2; J gene: TRBJ2-1; V gene: TRBV2; clone size: NA; CDR3 protein: CASSEGLAGPLLKQFF; CDR3 DNA: TGTGCCAGCAGTGAAGGCCTAGCGGGGCCCCTTTTAAAGCAGTTCTTC
D gene: NA; J gene: TRBJ2-5; V gene: TRBV9; clone size: few; CDR3 protein: CASSVGFRVAETQYF; CDR3 DNA: TGTGCCAGCAGCGTAGGGTTTCGGGTAGCGGAGACCCAGTACTTC
D gene: NA; J gene: TRBJ2-7; V gene: TRBV5-1; clone size: NA; CDR3 protein: CASSLTPTSEQYF; CDR3 DNA: TGCGCCAGCAGCTTGACTCCGACGTCCGAGCAGTACTTC